Given below is one T cell receptor (beta chain) in context. Its antigen is still unknown. The sample comes from a study of shared clonotypes between healthy human individuals. Overall study findings and caveats: Of the naive CD4 clonotypes, about 5.4% were shared across a handful of donors. Apart from blood, nothing was sampled; tissue repertoires likely differ.

CDR3 length: 15 amino acids. Trimming shortened V by 2 bases and J by 2 bases, and 14 bases separated the two germline ends. Looked up from germline, CDR1 is GTSNPN and CDR2 is SVGIG (reference sequence). Clones were read by immunoSEQ multiplex PCR, and TCRdb kept only the in-frame ones, dropping some. This repertoire shows roughly 1,000,000 clones, around three quarters found once; its top ten account for 0.4% to 0.55%. V usage is TRBV30 and J usage is TRBJ2-3; D possibly matches TRBD1 or TRBD2 (5 bases each). The clonotype originates from a man between 18 and 35 years old in good health. Some clones in this sample may be carry-over from other donors' samples. Sequenced material: memory CD4+ T cells from PBMCs. Subset noted: CD45RA-negative fraction. CDR3 DNA: TGTGCCTGGAGTAGGCGTGGGACCCCCACAGATACGCAGTATTTT. Protein product: CAWSRRGTPTDTQYF.